The TCR beta chain described here comes from a study of Ad26.COV2.S vaccination and SARS-CoV-2 variants. For the study at large: Donor was assigned to the Ad26.COV2.S arm of trial COV1001. Dosing was one shot or two shots 56 days apart.

A note on this clone: Its antigen is unidentified.

This CDR3 has 16 residues. Germline lookup yields CDR1 SGHDT and CDR2 YYEEEE. V gave up 3 bases and J gave up 6 bases; unmatched junction bases: 7. Study-level points and caveats: In vaccinated individuals, spike-specific CD8+ and CD4+ T cell responses reportedly displayed substantial breadth. Estimates derived from TCR breadth and depth analyses may have underestimated total T cell responses.

Sequencing used immunoSEQ multiplex PCR; TCRdb keeps in-frame clones, though not all of them. Counted here are about 350,000 clones, around 84% occurring once; the ten biggest clones make up 3% to 4%. Treatment here: roughly 19 received Ad26.COV2.S at low or high dose, single or two shots; about 5 received placebo; per-sample allocation not given. It was on day 63 after the first vaccine or placebo injection that samples were taken. This TCR was recovered from a person between 18 and 60 years old who received the Ad26.COV2.S COVID-19 vaccine or a placebo. The chain links TRBV5-6 to TRBJ2-2, with 11 bases that match TRBD1. The material was peripheral blood, obtained in a trial of Ad26.COV2.S vaccine versus placebo. The CDR3 region has the DNA TGTGCCAGCAGCTCCGGACAGGGGGCTTTCCCCGGGGAGCTGTTTTTT. Amino acids: CASSSGQGAFPGELFF.